The 19 T cell receptor beta chains given below trace back to one sample, sequenced in a study of blood T cell repertoires in COVID-19. Assay used: immunoSEQ multiplex PCR; TCRdb lists only in-frame clones, some missing. Among about 120,000 clones listed, approximately 85% were seen once. The sample consisted of peripheral blood. These receptors all come from a human donor in a cohort sampled during active COVID-19.

This chain joins TRBV5-1 and TRBJ2-5; 13 bases are shared with TRBD2. The CDR3 sequence is 17 residues long. With 4 bases clipped from V and 4 bases from J, the junction kept 10 bases outside the gene matches. Germline V gene lookup returns CDR1 SGHRS and CDR2 YFSETQ. The CDR3 loop reads CASSADQLAGGRETQYF. The CDR3 DNA reads as TGCGCCAGCAGCGCCGACCAACTAGCGGGGGGGCGAGAGACCCAGTACTTC. The complete variable domain, with remaining parts taken from reference TRBV5-1 and TRBJ2-5, reads KAGVTQTPRYLIKTRGQQVTLSCSPISGHRSVSWYQQTPGQGLQFLFEYFSETQRNKGNFPGRFSGRQFSNSRSEMNVSTLELGDSALYLCASSADQLAGGRETQYFGPGTRLLVL.

This sequence joins TRBV9 and TRBJ2-1; D might be TRBD1 (5 bases). Germline CDR1 SGDLS, CDR2 YYNGEE. This CDR3 has 14 amino acids. Trimming shortened V by 0 bases and J by 9 bases, and 13 bases separated the two germline ends. The CDR3 DNA sequence: TGTGCCAGCAGCGTAGCTCAGGGCTGGGGTGAGCAGTTCTTC. It specifies CASSVAQGWGEQFF.

Only a few counts were recorded for this clone. The V and J genes are TRBV19 and TRBJ2-1; 11 bases are a match to TRBD2. The V gene end was trimmed by 1 base and the J gene end by 3 bases; junction bases not matched to a gene: 5. Germline V gives CDR1 LNHDA, CDR2 SQIVND (reference sequence). The CDR3 runs to 17 residues. The CDR3 DNA reads TGTGCCAGTAGTATAGCCCATAGCGGGGGGGTCTACAATGAGCAGTTCTTC. Amino acid sequence: CASSIAHSGGVYNEQFF.

The DNA of the CDR3 is TGTGCCAGCAGTTTGAGGCCCAGCATGAACACTGAAGCTTTCTTT. It specifies CASSLRPSMNTEAFF. The chain uses TRBV7-8 and TRBJ1-1; D gene unclear. The CDR3 length is 15 residues. Germline loops: CDR1 SGHVS, CDR2 FQNEAQ. Trimming cost V 6 bases and J 0 bases, with 14 bases left between them.

This chain links TRBV7-2 with TRBJ2-6; D possibly corresponds to TRBD1 (6 bases). CDR3 length equals 17 residues. Trimming pared 5 bases from V and 0 bases from J, leaving 14 bases between. Per the germline V gene, CDR1 is SGHTA and CDR2 is FQGNSA. The CDR3 reads CASSLTQGFSGANVLTF. As DNA, the CDR3 is TGTGCCAGCAGCCTAACACAGGGCTTCTCTGGGGCCAACGTCCTGACTTTC.

This clone was observed a handful of times. The CDR3, as DNA: TGTGCCAGCAGCCCAGGGACAGAAACTAACTATGGCTACACCTTC. As protein: CASSPGTETNYGYTF. This sequence joins TRBV9 and TRBJ1-2; TRBD1 matches 7 bases. Per the germline V gene, CDR1 is SGDLS and CDR2 is YYNGEE. Trimming at V came to 4 bases and at J to 0 bases, leaving 6 bases not matched to a gene. This CDR3 is 15 amino acids long.

The chain links TRBV5-1 to TRBJ2-5, with TRBD2 identical over 8 bases. J was trimmed by 5 bases and V by 1 base; bases with no gene match: 4. The V gene's germline CDR1 is SGHRS and CDR2 YFSETQ. There are 14 residues in the CDR3. In DNA form, the CDR3 reads TGCGCCAGCAGCTTGAGCGGGGGACGGGAGACCCAGTACTTC. As protein: CASSLSGGRETQYF.

The chain combines TRBV5-1 with TRBJ2-5; 11 bases align to TRBD2. CDR1 SGHRS and CDR2 YFSETQ come from the germline V gene. V dropped 4 bases and J dropped 5; count of bases not matched to a gene: 10. This CDR3 has 16 residues. The CDR3 loop is CASSSVAGGPRETQYF. DNA of the CDR3: TGCGCCAGCAGCAGCGTAGCGGGGGGGCCCCGCGAGACCCAGTACTTC.

V and J are TRBV9 and TRBJ2-7; 12 bases align to TRBD2. Germline CDR1 is SGDLS and CDR2 is YYNGEE. The CDR3 loop spans 16 amino acids. The junction had 10 bases not matched to a gene; V was cut back by 3 bases and J by 6 bases. CDR3 sequence (DNA): TGTGCCAGCAGCGCGTCGACTAGCGGGGGCCTGAGCGAGCAGTACTTC. Encoded protein: CASSASTSGGLSEQYF.

The V gene is TRBV5-1, the J gene TRBJ2-7; TRBD1 matches 10 bases. The CDR3 spans 15 residues. The germline V gene encodes CDR1 SGHRS and CDR2 YFSETQ. Trimming cost V 4 bases and J 5 bases; bases outside gene matches: 9. The CDR3 spells CASSRPGQGTHEQYF. In DNA, the CDR3 is TGCGCCAGCAGCCGACCGGGACAGGGGACCCACGAGCAGTACTTC.

V and J are TRBV19 and TRBJ2-7, with D hard to call. The CDR3 contains 14 residues. Germline CDR1 and CDR2: LNHDA and SQIVND (reference sequence). Trimming removed 3 bases at V and 3 bases at J, with 12 bases between. This CDR3 is CASSMRALDYEQYF. The CDR3 coding sequence is TGTGCCAGTAGTATGCGAGCGCTGGACTACGAGCAGTACTTC.

This clone was seen only once. V gene TRBV6-5 combines with J gene TRBJ2-2, with D possibly TRBD2 on 5 matching bases. This CDR3 is 14 amino acids long. V lost 4 bases, J lost 2 bases, and 8 bases lay in between. CDR1 is MNHEY and CDR2 is SVGAGI in the germline V gene. CDR3 loop: CASSSDYNTGELFF. DNA for the CDR3: TGTGCCAGCAGTTCTGACTACAACACCGGGGAGCTGTTTTTT.

This sequence joins TRBV6-1 and TRBJ1-2, with D unresolved. The V gene's germline CDR1 is MNHNS and CDR2 SASEGT. The V end was cut by 1 base, the J end by 4 bases, with 10 bases between. This CDR3 is built from 14 residues. CDR3 in amino acids: CASSEDLGTYGYTF. Here the CDR3 DNA reads TGTGCCAGCAGTGAAGATCTAGGTACCTATGGCTACACCTTC.

The chain recombines TRBV3-1 (or the pseudogene TRBV3-2) with TRBJ2-1, with 7 bases lining up with TRBD2. CDR3 size: 16 residues. Germline CDR1 and CDR2: LGHDT and YNNKEL (reference sequence). Trimming took 1 base from V and 7 from J; bases not matched to a gene: 10. In DNA, the CDR3 is TGTGCCAGCAGCCAAGTCGGGCGGGGGACTTTGAATGAGCAGTTCTTC. It is translated as CASSQVGRGTLNEQFF.

The chain couples TRBV5-1 to TRBJ2-7; the match to TRBD2 covers 12 bases. V was pared by 3 bases and J by 6 bases, with 7 bases of the junction left unmatched. Looked up from germline, CDR1 is SGHRS and CDR2 is YFSETQ. This CDR3 is built from 15 residues. The CDR3 sequence is CASSYASGGVREQYF. The CDR3 DNA follows: TGCGCCAGCAGCTACGCTAGCGGGGGGGTTCGCGAGCAGTACTTC.

The chain carries TRBV5-1 and TRBJ1-3; 7 bases line up with TRBD1. The CDR3 has 14 amino acids. The germline gives CDR1 SGHRS, CDR2 YFSETQ. Unmatched junction bases numbered 2, after V lost 4 bases and J lost 1 base. CDR3 residues: CASSAQGSGNTIYF. Written as DNA, the CDR3 is TGCGCCAGCAGCGCACAGGGGTCTGGAAACACCATATATTTT. The full variable domain, completed using reference TRBV5-1 and TRBJ1-3, is KAGVTQTPRYLIKTRGQQVTLSCSPISGHRSVSWYQQTPGQGLQFLFEYFSETQRNKGNFPGRFSGRQFSNSRSEMNVSTLELGDSALYLCASSAQGSGNTIYFGEGSWLTVV.

This chain uses TRBV4-2 with TRBJ2-1; 8 nucleotides align to TRBD2. CDR3 length: 16 amino acids. The germline gives CDR1 LGHNA, CDR2 YNFKEQ. V shed 4 bases, J shed 0 bases, and the junction held 5 bases outside the gene matches. The CDR3 region is CASSPRGESSYNEQFF. CDR3 coding DNA: TGTGCCAGCAGCCCGCGGGGGGAGAGCTCCTACAATGAGCAGTTCTTC.

V usage is TRBV7-9 and J usage is TRBJ1-1, with TRBD1 as a possible D gene (5 bases). CDR1 and CDR2 (germline): SEHNR, FQNEAQ (reference sequence). This CDR3 has 14 residues. V was clipped by 3 bases and J by 7 bases, with 15 bases between them. CDR3 region: CASSLTEVRGEAFF. CDR3 coding DNA: TGTGCCAGCAGCTTGACAGAGGTTAGGGGTGAAGCTTTCTTT.

The J gene is TRBJ1-4, the V gene TRBV4-1; TRBD1 matches at 8 bases. This CDR3 has 15 amino acids. Trimming at V came to 3 bases and at J to 3 bases, leaving 3 bases not matched to a gene. Germline V lookup: CDR1 MGHRA, CDR2 YSYEKL. The CDR3 protein is CASSHRQGPNEKLFF. The CDR3 DNA follows: TGCGCCAGCAGCCATCGACAGGGGCCTAATGAAAAACTGTTTTTT.